The 3 T cell receptor beta chains below come from one sample, sequenced in a study of shared clonotypes between healthy human individuals. Sequenced by immunoSEQ multiplex PCR; TCRdb stores in-frame clones only, minus some. The sample carries roughly 110,000 clones, roughly 70% recorded once. Sequenced input: memory CD8+ T cells sorted from blood. As to subset: CD45RO+ cells pooled with CCR7-negative TemRA cells. The receptors here all came from a woman younger than 45 in good health.

This clone was seen a single time. The rearrangement links TRBV5-5 to TRBJ1-1; TRBD1 aligns across 7 bases. The V gene's germline CDR1 is SGHKS and CDR2 YYEKEE (reference sequence). The CDR3 spans 14 residues. V lost 4 bases and J lost 4; bases outside the gene matches: 7. CDR3 sequence: CASSIIRGSTEAFF. In DNA, the CDR3 is TGTGCCAGCAGCATCATCAGGGGGAGCACTGAAGCTTTCTTT.

The chain employs TRBV6-4 and TRBJ2-3; 11 positions agree with TRBD2. There are 16 residues in the CDR3. V was pared by 8 bases and J by 2 bases, with 9 bases of the junction left unmatched. Germline assignment: CDR1 MRHNA and CDR2 SNTAGT. The CDR3 protein is CASCAGTSGDTDTQYF. The CDR3 DNA is TGTGCCAGCTGTGCCGGGACTAGCGGTGACACAGATACGCAGTATTTT.

The chain links TRBV7-8 to TRBJ2-1; the D gene is possibly TRBD2 (5 bases). V was shortened by 0 bases and J by 9 bases, with 18 bases between the two germline ends. CDR1 and CDR2 (germline): SGHVS, FQNEAQ. The CDR3 spans 16 residues. The CDR3 reads CASSLALLAPGSEQFF. DNA for the CDR3: TGTGCCAGCAGCTTAGCGCTCTTAGCCCCGGGGTCTGAGCAGTTCTTC.